This T cell receptor beta chain was sequenced during a study of blood T cell repertoires in COVID-19 (dated by TCRdb to the early 2020s). Context from the whole study: Collaborator samples came from the United States, Italy and Spain and covered acute and convalescent phases of COVID-19. The samples were drawn from two sources: the first 160 participants of the ongoing ImmuneRACE study, and fewer than 1,500 subjects contributed by 6 global collaborators. The sample metadata nearly always contained a de-identified subject ID, COVID-19 status, age in years and sex. Where available, HLA class I and class II types were obtained from metadata supplied by the sample provider rather than from assay-based typing. Deeply sampled blood TCRbeta repertoires from subjects exposed to, actively infected with, or recovered from COVID-19 were included in the dataset. The prospective study material was composed of cDNA or gDNA derived from T cells, B-cell-depleted T cells, or PBMCs. The repertoires were released in a freely available public database meant as a resource for research on the immune response to SARS-CoV-2.

General findings and caveats noted by the study authors: The amount of clinical and demographic metadata varied by source and participant and was provided uncurated.

A note on this clone: Its antigen is unknown. No base-level quality is on record; no much larger clone is a single base apart.

TCRbeta CDR3 regions were amplified from genomic DNA by means of the immunoSEQ Assay, a bias-controlled multiplex PCR. From the authors' description of their analysis: Nucleated cell counts per sample were estimated from amplification of reference gene primers within the assay. To quantify the absolute abundance of each unique TCRbeta CDR3 rearrangement, sequence reads were collapsed and filtered. For each sample, productive Simpson clonality was calculated as the square root of Simpson's diversity index across productive rearrangements. The immuneACCESS repertoire file appears here via TCRdb, limited to in-frame rearrangements. These files lack a portion of the clones; in checked studies, under half of the deficit traces to unresolved V genes, and the cause of the others is not known. V, J and clone size were drawn from that table, and D and trimming were deduced from the DNA. This sample comprises over 200,000 clones, roughly 87% of them detected only once. Approximately 10% of the sample is taken by the ten largest.

Enrolling through a virtual design, the prospective study's participants ranged in age from roughly 18 to 100 years and lived across some 23 United States geographic areas. Cohort assignment in the prospective study relied on participant-reported clinical history from a screening survey and a study questionnaire. Recovered participants in ImmuneRACE Cohort 3 were defined by two consecutive negative NP/OP PCR tests, clearance by a healthcare professional, or resolution of symptoms. In the prospective study, whole blood, serum and a nasopharyngeal or oropharyngeal swab were collected from each participant by mobile phlebotomists. Participants in the prospective study had the option to provide additional blood draws and questionnaires over an approximately 2-month period. Blood samples from the prospective study were shipped frozen or at room temperature prior to DNA extraction. The sample comprised PBMCs or T cells enriched from blood (not recorded which). The sequence derives from a man aged 25 to 45 who had recovered from COVID-19.

CDR3 region: CARRGGGTGELFF. The nucleotides read TGTGCCCGGCGGGGCGGTGGCACCGGGGAGCTGTTTTTT. The receptor chain draws on TRBV30 and TRBJ2-2; TRBD2 could be the D gene, as 6 bases match. Taken from the germline V gene (reference sequence), the CDR1 and CDR2 loops are GTSNPN and SVGIG. Relative to germline, V is 8 bases shorter and J is 4 bases shorter, with 14 bases between their ends. Including the terminal cysteine and phenylalanine, the CDR3 comprises 13 residues. Kept here is only the CDR3 DNA, which spans 39 bases and is read in frame from base 1. Where the CDR3 stops, the reference TRBV30 and TRBJ2-2 genes take over; the full variable domain is SQTIHQWPATLVQPVGSPLSLECTVEGTSNPNLYWYRQAAGRGLQLLFYSVGIGQISSEVPQNLSASRPQDRQFILSSKKLLLSDSGFYLCARRGGGTGELFFGEGSRLTVL.